This T cell receptor beta chain emerged from a study of response to subunit inactivated influenza vaccine. From the RT-PCR reads, TCRdb called clonotypes with MiXCR, one entry per CDR3 protein. Among 250,000 to 350,000 distinct CDR3 sequences listed, 22% were seen once. In germline, CDR1 is MNHEY, CDR2 SVGEGT. The CDR3 is 14 amino acids. The V gene lost 2 bases and the J gene lost 4 bases, with 8 bases spanning the gap. This clonotype was recorded a few times. Sample: PBMCs from blood, taken about 20 months after vaccination. The chain couples TRBV6-2 or TRBV6-3 to TRBJ2-2; D possibly corresponds to TRBD1 (5 bases). The source of this sequence is a man between 50 and 70 years old who received an inactivated influenza vaccine. The CDR3 sequence is CASSYRRVTGELFF. The CDR3 DNA sequence: TGTGCCAGCAGTTACCGCAGGGTCACCGGGGAGCTGTTTTTT.